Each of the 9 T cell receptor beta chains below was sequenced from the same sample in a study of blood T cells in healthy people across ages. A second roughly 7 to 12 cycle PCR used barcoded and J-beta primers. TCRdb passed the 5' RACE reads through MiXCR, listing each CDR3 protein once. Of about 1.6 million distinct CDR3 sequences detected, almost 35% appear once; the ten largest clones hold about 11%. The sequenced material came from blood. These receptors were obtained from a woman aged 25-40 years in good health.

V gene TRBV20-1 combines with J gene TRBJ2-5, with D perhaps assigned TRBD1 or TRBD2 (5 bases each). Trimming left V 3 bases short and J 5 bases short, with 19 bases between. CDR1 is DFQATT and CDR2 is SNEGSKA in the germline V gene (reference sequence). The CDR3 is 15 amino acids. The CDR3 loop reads CSASLYGGMDETQYF. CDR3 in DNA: TGCAGTGCTAGTCTTTATGGGGGTATGGATGAGACCCAGTACTTC.

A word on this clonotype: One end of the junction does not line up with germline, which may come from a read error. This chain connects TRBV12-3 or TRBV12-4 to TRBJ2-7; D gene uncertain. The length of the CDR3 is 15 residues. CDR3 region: CASSAPDRINYGQYF. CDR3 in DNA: TGTGCCAGCAGTGCCCCCGATAGGATCAATTACGGGCAGTACTTC.

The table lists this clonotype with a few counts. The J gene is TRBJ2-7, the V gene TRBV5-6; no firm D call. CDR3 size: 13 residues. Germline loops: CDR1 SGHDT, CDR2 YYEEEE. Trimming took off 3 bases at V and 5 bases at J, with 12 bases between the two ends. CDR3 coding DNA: TGTGCCAGCAGCTCCGAAGACATGGACGAGCAGTACTTC. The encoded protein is CASSSEDMDEQYF.

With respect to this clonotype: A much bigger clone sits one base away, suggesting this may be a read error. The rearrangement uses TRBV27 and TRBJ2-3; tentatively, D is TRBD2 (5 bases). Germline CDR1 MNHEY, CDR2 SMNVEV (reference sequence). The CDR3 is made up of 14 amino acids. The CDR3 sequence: CASSFVDSTDMQYF. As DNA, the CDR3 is TGTGCCAGCAGTTTTGTGGACTCCACAGATATGCAGTATTTT.

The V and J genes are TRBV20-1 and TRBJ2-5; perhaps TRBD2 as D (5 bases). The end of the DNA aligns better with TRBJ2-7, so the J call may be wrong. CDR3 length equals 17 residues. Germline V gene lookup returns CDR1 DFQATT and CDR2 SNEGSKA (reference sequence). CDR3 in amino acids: CSASAYLPGFSTHEQYF. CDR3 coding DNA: TGCAGTGCTAGTGCCTATCTCCCGGGGTTTTCAACTCACGAGCAGTACTTC.

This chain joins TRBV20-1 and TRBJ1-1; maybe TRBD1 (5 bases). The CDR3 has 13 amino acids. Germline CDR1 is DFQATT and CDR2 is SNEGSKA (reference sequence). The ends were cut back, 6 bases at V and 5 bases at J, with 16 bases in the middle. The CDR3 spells CSASRDAATEAFF. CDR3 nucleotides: TGCAGTGCCTCCAGGGACGCTGCGACTGAAGCTTTCTTT.

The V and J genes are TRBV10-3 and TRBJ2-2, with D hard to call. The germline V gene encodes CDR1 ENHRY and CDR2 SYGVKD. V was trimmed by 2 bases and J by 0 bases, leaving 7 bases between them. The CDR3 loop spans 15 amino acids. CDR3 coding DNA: TGTGCCATCAGTGAGAGGAACCCGAACACCGGGGAGCTGTTTTTT. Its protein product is CAISERNPNTGELFF.

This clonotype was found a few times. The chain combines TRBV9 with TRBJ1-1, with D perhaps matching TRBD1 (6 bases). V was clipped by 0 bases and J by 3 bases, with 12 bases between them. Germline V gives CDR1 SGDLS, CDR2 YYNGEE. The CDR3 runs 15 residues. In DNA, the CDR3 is TGTGCCAGCAGCGTAGGTGTAGGGGGGGACACTGAAGCTTTCTTT. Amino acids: CASSVGVGGDTEAFF.

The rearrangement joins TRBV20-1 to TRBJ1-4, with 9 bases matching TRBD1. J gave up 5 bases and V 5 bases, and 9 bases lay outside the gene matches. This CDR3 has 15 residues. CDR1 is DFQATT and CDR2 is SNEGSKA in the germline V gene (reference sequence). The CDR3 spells CSAESGQGKNEKLFF. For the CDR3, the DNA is TGCAGTGCTGAATCTGGACAGGGGAAAAATGAAAAACTGTTTTTT.